Following are 12 T cell receptor beta chains from one sample sequenced in a study of cytomegalovirus exposure and HLA in healthy donors. The PCR had 60 Vbeta and 13 Jbeta primers. TCRdb keeps only in-frame clones here, not all; method: immunoSEQ multiplex PCR. This sample yields about 130,000 clones, of which over 60% are seen a single time; 1.5% to 2.5% belongs to the top ten. Sequencing used PBMCs. These receptors all come from a man between 18 and 35 years old in good health and CMV-seronegative.

The rearrangement joins TRBV25-1 to TRBJ1-2; TRBD1 agrees at 7 bases. V gave up 5 bases and J gave up 8 bases; unmatched junction bases: 11. The CDR3 loop spans 14 amino acids. Germline V lookup: CDR1 MGHDK, CDR2 SYGVNS. The CDR3 region has the DNA TGTGCCAGCAGTAAACCAGACAGGGCGGTGGGCTACACCTTC. Protein sequence: CASSKPDRAVGYTF.

The CDR3 DNA follows: TGTGCCAGCCGGCGAACAGGGCCCTCTGGGGCCAACGTCCTGACTTTC. Residues: CASRRTGPSGANVLTF. The genes are TRBV27 and TRBJ2-6; D possibly corresponds to TRBD1 (6 bases). V dropped 8 bases and J dropped 0 bases, with 14 bases sitting between them. The germline V gene has CDR1 MNHEY and CDR2 SMNVEV (reference sequence). CDR3 size: 16 residues.

The rearrangement uses TRBV6-5 and TRBJ2-4; D is undetermined. V was cut by 5 bases and J by 8 bases, with 13 bases left in between. Germline V CDR1 and CDR2: MNHEY, SVGAGI. This CDR3 has 13 residues. The CDR3 is CASSTFLRDIQYF. In DNA, the CDR3 is TGTGCCAGCAGTACGTTTCTGAGAGACATTCAGTACTTC.

A word on this clone: This same CDR3 is encoded by further DNA sequences in the sample. Written as DNA, the CDR3 is TGTGCCAGCGTCGGGGTCCGGAACACTGAAGCTTTCTTT. This codes for CASVGVRNTEAFF. V usage is TRBV18 and J usage is TRBJ1-1; no reliable D call. V gave up 8 bases and J gave up 1 base, with 11 bases separating them. The CDR3 is made up of 13 amino acids. Germline-derived CDR1 and CDR2 are KGHSH and LQKENI.

The chain has TRBV4-1 and TRBJ2-7; TRBD2 matches at 9 bases. CDR1 is MGHRA and CDR2 is YSYEKL in the germline V gene. This CDR3 is built from 15 residues. Trimming took 3 bases from V and 4 from J; bases not matched to a gene: 7. The CDR3 DNA is TGCGCCAGCAGCCATTTAGCGGGAGAGAAATACGAGCAGTACTTC. Encoded protein: CASSHLAGEKYEQYF.

V gene TRBV19 combines with J gene TRBJ2-1; possible D gene TRBD2, 6 bases. Deletions cut 10 bases from V and 0 bases from J, with 19 bases between. CDR3 length equals 16 residues. The germline gives CDR1 LNHDA, CDR2 SQIVND (reference sequence). The CDR3 loop reads CATSPVWGGSYNEQFF. DNA for the CDR3: TGTGCCACCTCACCCGTGTGGGGAGGCTCCTACAATGAGCAGTTCTTC.

This chain connects TRBV9 to TRBJ1-2; TRBD1 matches 8 bases. CDR3 size: 15 residues. The V gene's germline CDR1 is SGDLS and CDR2 YYNGEE. V shed 3 bases and J 8 bases; nucleotides not matched to a gene: 12. The CDR3 coding sequence is TGTGCCAGCAGCGACCGACCCGGACAGGGTCCAGGCTACACCTTC. This encodes CASSDRPGQGPGYTF. The variable domain in full, completed from reference TRBV9 and TRBJ1-2, reads DSGVTQTPKHLITATGQRVTLRCSPRSGDLSVYWYQQSLDQGLQFLIQYYNGEERAKGNILERFSAQQFPDLHSELNLSSLELGDSALYFCASSDRPGQGPGYTFGSGTRLTVV.

This clone showed up just once. The V gene is TRBV2, the J gene TRBJ2-5, with D perhaps TRBD1 (6 bases). This CDR3 comprises 15 residues. In germline, CDR1 is SNHLY, CDR2 FYNNEI. Trimming shortened V by 3 bases and J by 7 bases, and 18 bases separated the two germline ends. CDR3 residues: CASSDPTGLRGTQYF. In DNA, the CDR3 is TGTGCCAGCAGTGACCCGACAGGACTTCGGGGGACCCAGTACTTC. Full variable domain (missing parts from reference TRBV2 and TRBJ2-5): EPEVTQTPSHQVTQMGQEVILRCVPISNHLYFYWYRQILGQKVEFLVSFYNNEISEKSEIFDDQFSVERPDGSNFTLKIRSTKLEDSAMYFCASSDPTGLRGTQYFGPGTRLLVL.

V gene TRBV6-5 combines with J gene TRBJ2-1, with 8 bases that match TRBD2. The CDR3 loop spans 14 amino acids. V lost 6 bases and J lost 5; bases outside the gene matches: 6. Germline values: CDR1 MNHEY, CDR2 SVGAGI. CDR3 sequence: CASSERESNNEQFF. The CDR3 DNA reads as TGTGCCAGCAGCGAGCGGGAGTCTAACAATGAGCAGTTCTTC.

V gene TRBV9 combines with J gene TRBJ2-2; TRBD2 is a possible D gene (8 bases). This CDR3 has 17 residues. V gave up 0 bases and J gave up 6 bases, with 18 bases separating them. CDR1 SGDLS and CDR2 YYNGEE come from the germline V gene. The CDR3 protein is CASSVAGGLAGAGELFF. CDR3 DNA: TGTGCCAGCAGCGTAGCAGGGGGGCTAGCGGGCGCCGGGGAGCTGTTTTTT.

The genes are TRBV30 and TRBJ1-4, with 9 bases lining up with TRBD1. Germline CDR1 is GTSNPN and CDR2 is SVGIG (reference sequence). The CDR3 extends over 13 amino acids. V was pared by 5 bases and J by 6 bases, with 4 bases of the junction left unmatched. Written as DNA, the CDR3 is TGTGCCTGGCAACAGGGGGCGTATGAAAAACTGTTTTTT. Translation gives CAWQQGAYEKLFF.

The chain recombines TRBV5-1 with TRBJ1-2; TRBD1 aligns across 7 bases. Losses at the gene ends were 6 bases for V and 4 bases for J; bases not matched to a gene: 6. The CDR3 runs to 13 residues. Germline loops: CDR1 SGHRS, CDR2 YFSETQ. The CDR3 DNA is TGCGCCAGCAAACCTCGGACAGGCTATGGCTACACCTTC. It encodes CASKPRTGYGYTF.